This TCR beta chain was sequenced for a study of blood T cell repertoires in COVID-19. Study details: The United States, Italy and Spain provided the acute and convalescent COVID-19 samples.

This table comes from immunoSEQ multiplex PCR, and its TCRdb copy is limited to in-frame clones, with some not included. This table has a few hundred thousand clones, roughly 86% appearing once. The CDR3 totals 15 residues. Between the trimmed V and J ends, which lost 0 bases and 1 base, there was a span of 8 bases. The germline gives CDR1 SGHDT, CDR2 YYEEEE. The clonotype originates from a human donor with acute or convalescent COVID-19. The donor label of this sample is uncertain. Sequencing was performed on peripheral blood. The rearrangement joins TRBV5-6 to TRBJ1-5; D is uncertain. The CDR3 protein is CASSLAARSNQPQHF. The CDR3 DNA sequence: TGTGCCAGCAGCTTGGCCGCGAGGAGCAATCAGCCCCAGCATTTT.